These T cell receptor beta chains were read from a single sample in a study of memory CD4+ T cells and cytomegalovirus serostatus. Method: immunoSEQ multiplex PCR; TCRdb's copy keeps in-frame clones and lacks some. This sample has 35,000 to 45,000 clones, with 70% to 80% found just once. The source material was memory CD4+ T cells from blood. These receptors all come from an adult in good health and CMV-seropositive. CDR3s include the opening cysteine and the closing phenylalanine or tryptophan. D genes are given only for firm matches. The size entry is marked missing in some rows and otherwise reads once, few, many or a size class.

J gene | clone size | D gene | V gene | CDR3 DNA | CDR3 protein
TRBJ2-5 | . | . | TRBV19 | TGTGCCAGCCAGAACCGACAGGGAGGAGAGACCCAGTACTTC | CASQNRQGGETQYF
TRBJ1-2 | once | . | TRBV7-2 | TGTGCCAGCAGCTTAATCCCCACTGGGGAGCCTGGCTACACCTTC | CASSLIPTGEPGYTF
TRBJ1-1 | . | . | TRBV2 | TGTGCCAGCGCAGCCCTTGCTGAAGCTTTCTTT | CASAALAEAFF
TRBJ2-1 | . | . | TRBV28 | TGTGCCAGCAGCACCTCGCAGAAGGTGGGGGACTCCTACAATGAGCAGTTCTTC | CASSTSQKVGDSYNEQFF
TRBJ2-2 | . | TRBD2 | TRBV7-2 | TGTGCCAGCAGCCGGGGACTAGCGGGGGCCCCGGGCACCGGGGAGCTGTTTTTT | CASSRGLAGAPGTGELFF
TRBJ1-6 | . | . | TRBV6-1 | TGTGCCAGCAGTGAAATTAGTGGGTACGGAAATTCACCCCTCCACTTT | CASSEISGYGNSPLHF
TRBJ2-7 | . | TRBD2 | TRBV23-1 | TGCGCCAGCAGTCACGACCGACTAGCGCAACTCTACGAGCAGTACTTC | CASSHDRLAQLYEQYF
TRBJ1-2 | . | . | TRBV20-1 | TGCAGTGCCCTCGTTAACACCTTC | CSALVNTF
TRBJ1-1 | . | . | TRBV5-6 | TGTGCCAGCAGCGTGGACGGCAGGAGGAACACTGAAGCTTTCTTT | CASSVDGRRNTEAFF
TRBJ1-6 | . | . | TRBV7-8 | TGTGCCAGCAGCCCCCAGGTGTCGCCCTCCCCCCCCCTCCACTTT | CASSPQVSPSPPLHF
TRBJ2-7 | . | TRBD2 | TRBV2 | TGTGCCAGCAGTGAATTGGGCGGGAGGACCGAGCAGTACTTC | CASSELGGRTEQYF
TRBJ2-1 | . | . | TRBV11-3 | TGTGTCAGCAGCTTAAACCGAGGGGGAACCTACAATGAGCAGTTCTTC | CVSSLNRGGTYNEQFF
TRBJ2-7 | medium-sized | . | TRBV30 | TGTGCCTGGAGGTCGAGGAACGAGCAGTACTTC | CAWRSRNEQYF
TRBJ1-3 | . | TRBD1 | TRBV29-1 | TGCAGCGCATCCTTTTTGGACAGGGGGCCTGGAAACACCATATATTTT | CSASFLDRGPGNTIYF
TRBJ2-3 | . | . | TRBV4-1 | TGCGCCAGCAGCCCCTGGGGAGATACGCAGTATTTT | CASSPWGDTQYF
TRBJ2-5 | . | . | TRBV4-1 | TGCGCCAGCAGCCAAAGACCGACAGCGACCCAAGAGACCCAGTACTTC | CASSQRPTATQETQYF
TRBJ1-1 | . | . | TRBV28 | TGTGCCACCTACAAAAGGGGTCGGAACACTGAAGCTTTCTTT | CATYKRGRNTEAFF
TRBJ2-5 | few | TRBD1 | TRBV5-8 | TGTGCCAGCAGCTTGGAGGACAGGGGCCAAGAGACCCAGTACTTC | CASSLEDRGQETQYF
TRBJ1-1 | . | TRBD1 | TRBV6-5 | TGTGCCAGCAGTTCCACTCACAGGGGTGAAGCTTTCTTT | CASSSTHRGEAFF
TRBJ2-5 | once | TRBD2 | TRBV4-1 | TGCGCCAGCAGCCAAGAAACTAGCGGGGGTCCTTTCCAAGAGACCCAGTACTTC | CASSQETSGGPFQETQYF
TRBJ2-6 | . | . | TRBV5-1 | TGCGCCAGCAGCTTGGACGGGGGGCTGGGGGCCAACGTCCTGACTTTC | CASSLDGGLGANVLTF
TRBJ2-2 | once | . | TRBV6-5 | TGTGCCAGCAGTTACCCGGGTAGCGGAGCCGGGGAGCTGTTTTTT | CASSYPGSGAGELFF
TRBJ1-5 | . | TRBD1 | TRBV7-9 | TGTGCCAGCAGCGGTGACAGGGAGGGTCAGCCCCAGCATTTT | CASSGDREGQPQHF
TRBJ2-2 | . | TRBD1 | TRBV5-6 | TGTGCCAGCAGACAGACAGGGGGCAACACCGGGGAGCTGTTTTTT | CASRQTGGNTGELFF
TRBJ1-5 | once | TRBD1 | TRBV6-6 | TGTGCCAGCAGTATGGACAGGGAGAATCAGCCCCAGCATTTT | CASSMDRENQPQHF
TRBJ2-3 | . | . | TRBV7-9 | TGTGCCAGCAGCTTAGGACATTCCACAGATACGCAGTATTTT | CASSLGHSTDTQYF
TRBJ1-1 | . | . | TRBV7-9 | TGTGCCAGCAGCTTATTCGCCCAGAACACTGAAGCTTTCTTT | CASSLFAQNTEAFF
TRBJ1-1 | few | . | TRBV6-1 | TGTGCCAGCAGTGAAGAAGCTCGTAGGACTGAAGCTTTCTTT | CASSEEARRTEAFF
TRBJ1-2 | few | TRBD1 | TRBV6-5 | TGTGCCAGCAGTCTACAGGGGGGAAGGGGTGGCTACACCTTC | CASSLQGGRGGYTF
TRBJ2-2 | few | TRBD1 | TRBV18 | TGTGCCAGCTCACCCAACCTCGGGACAGCGAACACCGGGGAGCTGTTTTTT | CASSPNLGTANTGELFF
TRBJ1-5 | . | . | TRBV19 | TGTGCCAGTAGCATCAACACACACAGGGACAATCAGCCCCAGCATTTT | CASSINTHRDNQPQHF
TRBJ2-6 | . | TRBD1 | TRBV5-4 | TGTGCCAGCAGCGACAGGGCTGGGGCCAACGTCCTGACTTTC | CASSDRAGANVLTF
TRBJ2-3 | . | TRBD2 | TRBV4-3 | TGCGCCAGCAGCCAAGATCGGCCCAGCGGGAGCGTTACAGATACGCAGTATTTT | CASSQDRPSGSVTDTQYF
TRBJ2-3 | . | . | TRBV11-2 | TGTGCCAGCAGCTTAGCAGGCAGCCCAAGCACAGATACGCAGTATTTT | CASSLAGSPSTDTQYF
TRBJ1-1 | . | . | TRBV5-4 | TGTGCCAGCAGCTTGAGTCCCCTGAGTCCGCCCGGAGCAGCTTTCTTT | CASSLSPLSPPGAAFF
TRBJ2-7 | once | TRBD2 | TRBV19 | TGTGCCAGTAGTTATGGCAAAGCGGGATACGAGCAGTACTTC | CASSYGKAGYEQYF
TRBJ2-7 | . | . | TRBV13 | TGTGCCAGTGGTCGGACTCAGATCTACGAGCAGTACTTC | CASGRTQIYEQYF
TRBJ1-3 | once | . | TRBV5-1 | TGCGCCAGCAGCCCCGCGGGGAACGGAAACACCATATATTTT | CASSPAGNGNTIYF
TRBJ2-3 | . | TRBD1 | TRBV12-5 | TGTGCTAGTGCCATGGGACAGGGATCAACGGATACGCAGTATTTT | CASAMGQGSTDTQYF
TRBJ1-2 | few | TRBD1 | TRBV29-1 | TGCAGCGCTGGGACAGGGGACAGCTATGGCTACACCTTC | CSAGTGDSYGYTF
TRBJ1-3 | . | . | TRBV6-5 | TGTGCCAGCAGCTCAACACTACCCGGGAACACCATATATTTT | CASSSTLPGNTIYF
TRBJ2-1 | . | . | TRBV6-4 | TGTGCCAGCAGTGGCTATAGTTATGAGCAGTTCTTC | CASSGYSYEQFF
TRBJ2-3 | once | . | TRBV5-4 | TGTGCCAGCAGCTTGGACTCAGATACGCAGTATTTT | CASSLDSDTQYF
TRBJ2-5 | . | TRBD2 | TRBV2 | TGTGCCAGCAGTGAAGGGTCTAGCGGAGGGGAGACCCAGTACTTC | CASSEGSSGGETQYF
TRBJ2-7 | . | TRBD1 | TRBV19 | TGTGCCAGTACCTGGGCGGGACAGGGGGCGGTTCCCTACGAGCAGTACTTC | CASTWAGQGAVPYEQYF
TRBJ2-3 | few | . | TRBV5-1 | TGCGCCAGCAGCGGTCTTAGCAGTGATACGCAGTATTTT | CASSGLSSDTQYF